This TCR beta chain was obtained from a study of siplizumab effects on memory and regulatory T cells. Data came from immunoSEQ multiplex PCR; TCRdb stores just in-frame clones and leaves some out. The sample contains nearly 95,000 clones, 94% of which appear only once. On this clone itself: Its matching antigen is unknown.

The CDR3 spans 13 residues. CDR1 is MDHEN, CDR2 SYDVKM, per germline. Trimming pared 6 bases from V and 2 bases from J, leaving 10 bases between. Study-wide results and limits: In unstimulated cells, naive T cells appeared more diverse than memory T cells and seemed major alloresponse contributors. Fewer alloreactive sequences mapped to unstimulated CD4+ memory cells under siplizumab. A mean of about 69% of mappable alloreactive CD4+ clones were Treg-derived with siplizumab, compared with 26.9% in controls. Researchers could map only a minor fraction of alloreactive clones to unstimulated subsets.

The sequenced sample consisted of non-Treg CD4+ T cells sorted from blood. The origin of this receptor is a human donor in good health. The rearrangement links TRBV28 to TRBJ1-2, with D hard to call. The CDR3: CASSSSLNYGYTF. The CDR3 region has the DNA TGTGCCAGCAGCTCGTCACTAAACTATGGCTACACCTTC.